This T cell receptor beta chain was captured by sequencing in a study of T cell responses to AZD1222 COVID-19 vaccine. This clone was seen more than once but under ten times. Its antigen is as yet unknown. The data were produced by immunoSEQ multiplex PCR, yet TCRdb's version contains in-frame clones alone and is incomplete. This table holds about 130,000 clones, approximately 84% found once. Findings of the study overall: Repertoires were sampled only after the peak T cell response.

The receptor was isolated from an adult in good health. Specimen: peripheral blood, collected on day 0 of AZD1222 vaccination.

CDR3 DNA sequence: TGTGCCAGCAGTTTAGCGGGGGTGAACACCGGGGAGCTGTTTTTT. It yields the protein CASSLAGVNTGELFF. This chain uses TRBV28 with TRBJ2-2; 7 bases agree with TRBD2. Germline V gene data show CDR1 as MDHEN and CDR2 as SYDVKM. CDR3 size: 15 residues. The junction had 1 base not matched to a gene; V was cut back by 2 bases and J by 1 base.